This is a list of T cell receptor beta chains from one sample in a study of regulatory T cells in long-lasting Graves disease. MiXCR, run by TCRdb on the multiplex PCR reads, gives a single entry per CDR3 protein. The sample lists about 470,000 distinct CDR3 sequences, around a fifth occurring once. The sample in question was peripheral blood mononuclear cells (PBMCs), obtained when the disease was refractory, from a patient treated with antithyroid drugs. The origin of the receptors is a female donor with Graves disease. Each CDR3 is given without its conserved first and last residue. Clone sizes are given selectively: once, few, many, or a class where the clone is expanded.

TRBJ1-5 | - | TRBV12-5 | ASGLVLRGREGNQPQH
TRBJ1-5 | many | TRBV27 | ASSPQQGYRQPQH
TRBJ2-2 | many | TRBV6-1 | ASSPLAGVRTGELF
TRBJ1-1 | few | TRBV27 | ASSLKGYSTEAF
TRBJ2-7 | many | TRBV24-1 | ATSDFATGTNEQY
TRBJ1-1 | - | TRBV9 | ASSVSVGSTEAF
TRBJ1-3 | - | TRBV3-1 | ASSQGTGPERITIY
TRBJ1-2 | - | TRBV10-2 | ASRGDRSYT
TRBJ2-7 | many | TRBV28 | ASNRDSPPTEQY
TRBJ1-1 | many | TRBV28 | ASTRDFSLNTEAF
TRBJ1-1 | few | TRBV2 | ASSVEQANTEAF
TRBJ2-5 | - | TRBV7-2 | ASSSMAGNRRETQY
TRBJ1-1 | few | TRBV4-2 | ASSQGTPEAF
TRBJ2-5 | many | TRBV4-1 | ASSRSGQGGETQY
TRBJ1-1 | many | TRBV6-1 | ASSPQRGEAF
TRBJ1-3 | once | TRBV20-1 | SAKVLNTIY
TRBJ2-7 | few | TRBV5-1 | ASSLGHGGFEQY
TRBJ2-5 | - | TRBV6-1 | ASRFGGGETQY
TRBJ1-5 | - | TRBV6-1 | ASSEVTGLGRAQH
TRBJ1-5 | many | TRBV2 | ASSVGGINNQPQH
TRBJ2-5 | - | TRBV11-3 | ASSLDLRTHQETQY
TRBJ2-5 | - | TRBV28 | ASRPSGTDETQY
TRBJ2-7 | many | TRBV6-1 | ASSEYGSLKEQY
TRBJ2-5 | many | TRBV7-9 | ASSPGLAARSTQY
TRBJ2-5 | many | TRBV24-1 | ATSAMRMGQGETQY
TRBJ2-5 | many | TRBV30 | AWSLMLAKETQY
TRBJ2-7 | many | TRBV3-1 | ASSHYRGYEQY
TRBJ2-7 | few | TRBV6-5 | ASSYVGPSYEQY